This is a list of T cell receptor beta chains from one sample in a study of vaccination effects on CD4 cells after COVID-19. Their target antigens are unknown. TCRdb keeps only in-frame clones here, not all; method: immunoSEQ multiplex PCR. The data show under 40,000 clones, with about 71% seen just once and roughly 3.8% held by the top ten. The input for sequencing was CD4+ T cells from PBMCs cultured without peptide, taken before COVID-19 vaccination. The receptors originated from a human donor who received a COVID-19 vaccine. The CDR3 runs from the conserved cysteine through the conserved F or W. A D gene is named only where the DNA matches it firmly. Clone size, where shown, is once, few, many, or a class for clones that have expanded.

D gene: .; J gene: TRBJ2-1; clone size: .; V gene: TRBV29-1; CDR3 protein: CSVSLNLEQFF; CDR3 DNA: TGCAGCGTTAGTCTTAATTTGGAGCAGTTCTTC
D gene: .; J gene: TRBJ2-7; clone size: few; V gene: TRBV19; CDR3 protein: CASSPTNRDEQYF; CDR3 DNA: TGTGCCAGTAGTCCGACGAACAGGGACGAGCAGTACTTC
D gene: TRBD1; J gene: TRBJ1-5; clone size: once; V gene: TRBV27; CDR3 protein: CASSLSGTGGGQPQHF; CDR3 DNA: TGTGCCAGCAGTTTGTCCGGGACAGGGGGCGGACAGCCCCAGCATTTT
D gene: .; J gene: TRBJ2-4; clone size: .; V gene: TRBV2; CDR3 protein: CASSGAEIAKNIQYF; CDR3 DNA: TGTGCCAGCAGTGGGGCAGAAATAGCCAAAAACATTCAGTACTTC
D gene: .; J gene: TRBJ1-1; clone size: .; V gene: TRBV14; CDR3 protein: CASSPQHGAGTEAFF; CDR3 DNA: TGTGCCAGCAGCCCACAACACGGGGCGGGCACTGAAGCTTTCTTT
D gene: .; J gene: TRBJ1-1; clone size: .; V gene: TRBV9; CDR3 protein: CASSVTVGTEAFF; CDR3 DNA: TGTGCCAGCAGCGTGACAGTGGGGACTGAAGCTTTCTTT
D gene: .; J gene: TRBJ2-7; clone size: .; V gene: TRBV7-2; CDR3 protein: CASSPGGRQYF; CDR3 DNA: TGTGCCAGCAGCCCTGGGGGTCGGCAGTACTTC
D gene: .; J gene: TRBJ1-4; clone size: .; V gene: TRBV2; CDR3 protein: CASTGLTSEKLFF; CDR3 DNA: TGTGCCAGTACGGGGTTAACGAGTGAAAAACTGTTTTTT
D gene: .; J gene: TRBJ2-5; clone size: .; V gene: TRBV10-3; CDR3 protein: CATQTGEGETQYF; CDR3 DNA: TGTGCCACCCAAACAGGGGAGGGAGAGACCCAGTACTTC
D gene: .; J gene: TRBJ1-5; clone size: .; V gene: TRBV7-2; CDR3 protein: CASSLSGYFNQPQHF; CDR3 DNA: TGTGCCAGCAGCTTATCAGGGTACTTCAATCAGCCCCAGCATTTT
D gene: TRBD1; J gene: TRBJ1-2; clone size: .; V gene: TRBV10-3; CDR3 protein: CATRDSNLYGYTF; CDR3 DNA: TGTGCCACCCGGGACAGCAACCTCTATGGCTACACCTTC
D gene: TRBD1; J gene: TRBJ1-1; clone size: .; V gene: TRBV19; CDR3 protein: CASSVLGQGNTEAFF; CDR3 DNA: TGTGCCAGTAGTGTCCTCGGACAGGGCAACACTGAAGCTTTCTTT
D gene: .; J gene: TRBJ1-5; clone size: .; V gene: TRBV12-3/TRBV12-4; CDR3 protein: CASSLQGNQPQHF; CDR3 DNA: TGTGCCAGCAGTTTACAGGGCAATCAGCCCCAGCATTTT
D gene: .; J gene: TRBJ2-7; clone size: .; V gene: TRBV25-1; CDR3 protein: CASRPPGSYEQYF; CDR3 DNA: TGTGCCAGCAGGCCACCGGGTTCCTACGAGCAGTACTTC
D gene: .; J gene: TRBJ2-7; clone size: once; V gene: TRBV7-9; CDR3 protein: CASSLEVTLYEQYF; CDR3 DNA: TGTGCCAGCAGCTTAGAGGTGACACTGTACGAGCAGTACTTC
D gene: TRBD1; J gene: TRBJ1-2; clone size: .; V gene: TRBV7-9; CDR3 protein: CASSRRDRGNYGYTF; CDR3 DNA: TGTGCCAGCAGCCGCCGGGACAGGGGGAACTATGGCTACACCTTC
D gene: .; J gene: TRBJ1-1; clone size: few; V gene: TRBV19; CDR3 protein: CASSIRRDGGYTEAFF; CDR3 DNA: TGTGCCAGTAGTATTAGAAGGGATGGAGGTTACACTGAAGCTTTCTTT
D gene: TRBD1; J gene: TRBJ2-5; clone size: .; V gene: TRBV6-5; CDR3 protein: CASGRDRGETQYF; CDR3 DNA: TGTGCCAGCGGAAGGGACAGGGGAGAGACCCAGTACTTC
D gene: .; J gene: TRBJ2-3; clone size: .; V gene: TRBV4-1; CDR3 protein: CASSQVNLISTDTQYF; CDR3 DNA: TGCGCCAGCAGCCAAGTAAACCTGATTAGCACAGATACGCAGTATTTT
D gene: TRBD1; J gene: TRBJ1-2; clone size: once; V gene: TRBV18; CDR3 protein: CASSPIPGQGRIGGYTF; CDR3 DNA: TGTGCCAGCTCACCAATTCCGGGACAGGGGAGAATTGGTGGCTACACCTTC
D gene: .; J gene: TRBJ2-3; clone size: .; V gene: TRBV14; CDR3 protein: CASSQEGWGGDTQYF; CDR3 DNA: TGTGCCAGCAGCCAAGAAGGGTGGGGCGGAGATACGCAGTATTTT
D gene: TRBD1; J gene: TRBJ2-7; clone size: .; V gene: TRBV10-3; CDR3 protein: CAISGKPGQGLLEQYF; CDR3 DNA: TGTGCCATCAGTGGAAAACCGGGACAGGGGCTTCTCGAGCAGTACTTC
D gene: .; J gene: TRBJ2-2; clone size: .; V gene: TRBV6-2/TRBV6-3; CDR3 protein: CASSYTDTGELFF; CDR3 DNA: TGTGCCAGCAGTTACACAGACACCGGGGAGCTGTTTTTT
D gene: .; J gene: TRBJ2-3; clone size: .; V gene: TRBV18; CDR3 protein: CASSPRVDTQYF; CDR3 DNA: TGTGCCAGCTCACCACGAGTAGATACGCAGTATTTT
D gene: .; J gene: TRBJ1-2; clone size: .; V gene: TRBV2; CDR3 protein: CASSRDTNYGYTF; CDR3 DNA: TGTGCCAGCAGCCGCGACACCAACTATGGCTACACCTTC
D gene: TRBD1; J gene: TRBJ1-3; clone size: .; V gene: TRBV3-1/TRBV3-2; CDR3 protein: CASSLRTGAGNTIYF; CDR3 DNA: TGTGCCAGCAGCCTACGGACAGGTGCTGGAAACACCATATATTTT
D gene: TRBD2; J gene: TRBJ2-3; clone size: few; V gene: TRBV5-1; CDR3 protein: CASSLLAGVTDTQYF; CDR3 DNA: TGCGCCAGCAGCTTACTAGCGGGAGTGACAGATACGCAGTATTTT
D gene: .; J gene: TRBJ2-7; clone size: few; V gene: TRBV27; CDR3 protein: CASKPNAVGSYEQYF; CDR3 DNA: TGTGCCAGCAAACCAAATGCGGTGGGCTCCTACGAGCAGTACTTC
D gene: .; J gene: TRBJ2-7; clone size: .; V gene: TRBV7-9; CDR3 protein: CASSYRGFAGQTYEQYF; CDR3 DNA: TGTGCCAGCAGCTATCGAGGGTTTGCGGGGCAAACCTACGAGCAGTACTTC
D gene: .; J gene: TRBJ2-3; clone size: few; V gene: TRBV18; CDR3 protein: CASSPPNQRGTDTQYF; CDR3 DNA: TGTGCCAGCTCACCACCGAACCAGCGGGGCACAGATACGCAGTATTTT
D gene: TRBD1; J gene: TRBJ1-1; clone size: few; V gene: TRBV10-3; CDR3 protein: CAISVHPGDRWTEAFF; CDR3 DNA: TGTGCCATCAGTGTTCATCCGGGGGACAGATGGACTGAAGCTTTCTTT